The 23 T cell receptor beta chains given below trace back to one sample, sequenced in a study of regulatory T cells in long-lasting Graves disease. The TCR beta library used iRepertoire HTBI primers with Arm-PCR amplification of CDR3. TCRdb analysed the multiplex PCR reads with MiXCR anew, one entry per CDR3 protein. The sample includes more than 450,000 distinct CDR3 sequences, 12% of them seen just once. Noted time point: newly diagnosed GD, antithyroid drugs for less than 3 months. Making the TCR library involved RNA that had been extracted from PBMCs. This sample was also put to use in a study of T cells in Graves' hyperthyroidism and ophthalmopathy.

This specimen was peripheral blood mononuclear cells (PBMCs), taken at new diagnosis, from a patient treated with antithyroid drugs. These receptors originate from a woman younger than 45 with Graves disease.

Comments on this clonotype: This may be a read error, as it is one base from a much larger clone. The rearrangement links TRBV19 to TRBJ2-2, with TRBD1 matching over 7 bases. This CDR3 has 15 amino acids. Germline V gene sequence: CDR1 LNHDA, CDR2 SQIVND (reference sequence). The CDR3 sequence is CASINRGSGTRELFF. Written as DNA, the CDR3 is TGTGCCAGTATTAACAGGGGATCCGGCACCAGGGAGCTGTTTTTT.

The CDR3 is CASSPDRGRNGYTF. As DNA, the CDR3 is TGTGCCAGCAGCCCGGACAGGGGAAGGAACGGCTACACCTTC. J is TRBJ1-2 and V is TRBV3-1, with 9 bases identical to TRBD1. This CDR3 contains 14 residues. J gave up 8 bases and V 4 bases, and 8 bases lay outside the gene matches. Germline assignment: CDR1 LGHDT and CDR2 YNNKEL (reference sequence).

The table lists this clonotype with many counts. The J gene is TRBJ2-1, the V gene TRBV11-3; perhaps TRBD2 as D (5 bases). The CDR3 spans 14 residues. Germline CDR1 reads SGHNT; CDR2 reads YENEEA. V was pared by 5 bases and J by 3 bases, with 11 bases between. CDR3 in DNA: TGTGCCAGCAGCATGACTGGGAGCTACAATGAGCAGTTCTTC. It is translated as CASSMTGSYNEQFF.

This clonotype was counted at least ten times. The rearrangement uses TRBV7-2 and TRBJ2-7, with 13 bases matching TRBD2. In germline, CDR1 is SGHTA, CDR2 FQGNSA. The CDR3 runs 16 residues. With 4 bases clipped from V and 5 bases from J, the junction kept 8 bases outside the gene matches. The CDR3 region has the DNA TGTGCCAGCAGCTCCAGGACTAGCGGGAGCCCCAACGAGCAGTACTTC. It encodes CASSSRTSGSPNEQYF.

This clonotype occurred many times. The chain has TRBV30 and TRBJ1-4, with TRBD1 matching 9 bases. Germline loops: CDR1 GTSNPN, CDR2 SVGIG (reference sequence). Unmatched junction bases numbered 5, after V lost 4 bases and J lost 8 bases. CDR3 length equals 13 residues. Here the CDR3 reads CAWTGQGREKLFF. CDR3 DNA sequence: TGTGCCTGGACGGGACAGGGACGCGAAAAACTGTTTTTT.

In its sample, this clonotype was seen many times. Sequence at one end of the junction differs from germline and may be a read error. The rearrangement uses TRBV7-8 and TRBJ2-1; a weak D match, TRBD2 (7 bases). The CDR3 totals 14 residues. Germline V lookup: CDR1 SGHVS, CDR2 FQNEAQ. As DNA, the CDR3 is TGTGCCAGCGCTACCTCGCACAGCGGGACAACTCTGCTCTTC. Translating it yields CASATSHSGTTLLF.

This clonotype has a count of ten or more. This chain's CDR3 is CASSYPQGGRDQETQYF. The DNA of the CDR3 is TGTGCCAGCAGTTACCCACAAGGAGGGAGAGACCAAGAGACCCAGTACTTC. The J gene is TRBJ2-5, the V gene TRBV6-2 or TRBV6-3; D possibly corresponds to TRBD2 (6 bases). The length of the CDR3 is 17 residues. The V and J ends lost 2 bases and 0 bases respectively, with 16 bases between them. Germline V gene data show CDR1 as MNHEY and CDR2 as SVGEGT.

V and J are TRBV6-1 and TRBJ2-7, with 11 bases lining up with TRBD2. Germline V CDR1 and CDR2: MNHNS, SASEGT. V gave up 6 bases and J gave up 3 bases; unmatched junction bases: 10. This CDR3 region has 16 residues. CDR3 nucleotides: TGTGCCAGCAGATTAAGAGGGACTAGCGGAAGCTACGAGCAGTACTTC. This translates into CASRLRGTSGSYEQYF.

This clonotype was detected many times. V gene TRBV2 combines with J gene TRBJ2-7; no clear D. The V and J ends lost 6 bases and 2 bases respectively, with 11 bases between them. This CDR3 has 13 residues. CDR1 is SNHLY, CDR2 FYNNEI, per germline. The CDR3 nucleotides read TGTGCCAGCAGAGAGGAGCCTACCTACGAGCAGTACTTC. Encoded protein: CASREEPTYEQYF.

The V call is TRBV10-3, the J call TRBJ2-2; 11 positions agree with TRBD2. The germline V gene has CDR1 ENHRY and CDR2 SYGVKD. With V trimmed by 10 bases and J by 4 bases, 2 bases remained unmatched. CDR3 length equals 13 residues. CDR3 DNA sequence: TGTGCCACAGGGACTAGCGGCACCGGGGAGCTGTTTTTT. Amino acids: CATGTSGTGELFF.

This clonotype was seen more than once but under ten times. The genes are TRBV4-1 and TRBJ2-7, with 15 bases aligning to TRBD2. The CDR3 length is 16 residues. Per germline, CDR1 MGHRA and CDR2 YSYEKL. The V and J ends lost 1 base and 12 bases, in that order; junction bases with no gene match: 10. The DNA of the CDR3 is TGCGCCAGCAGCCAAGTCTTCGGACTAGCGGGAGGGAAGAGGTACTTC. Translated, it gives CASSQVFGLAGGKRYF.

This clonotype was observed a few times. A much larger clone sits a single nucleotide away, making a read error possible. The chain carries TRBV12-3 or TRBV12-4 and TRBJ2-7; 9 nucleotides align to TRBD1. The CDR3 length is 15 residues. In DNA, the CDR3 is TGTGCCGGCAGTTTCCCCGGACAGGGGAGCTACGAGCAGTACTTC. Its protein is CAGSFPGQGSYEQYF.

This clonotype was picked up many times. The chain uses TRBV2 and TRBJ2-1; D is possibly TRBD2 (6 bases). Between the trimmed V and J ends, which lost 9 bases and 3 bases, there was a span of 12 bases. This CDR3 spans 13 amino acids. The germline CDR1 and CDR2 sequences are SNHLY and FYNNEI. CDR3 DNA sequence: TGTGCCAGATCTTTAGCGGACTACAATGAGCAGTTCTTC. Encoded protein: CARSLADYNEQFF. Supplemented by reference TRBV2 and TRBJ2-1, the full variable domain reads EPEVTQTPSHQVTQMGQEVILRCVPISNHLYFYWYRQILGQKVEFLVSFYNNEISEKSEIFDDQFSVERPDGSNFTLKIRSTKLEDSAMYFCARSLADYNEQFFGPGTRLTVL.

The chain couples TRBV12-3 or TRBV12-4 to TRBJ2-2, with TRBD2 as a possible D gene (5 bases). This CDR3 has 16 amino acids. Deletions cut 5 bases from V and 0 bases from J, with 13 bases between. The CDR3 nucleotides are TGTGCCAGCAGTCCCCGGGGATACGCGAACACCGGGGAGCTGTTTTTT. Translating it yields CASSPRGYANTGELFF.

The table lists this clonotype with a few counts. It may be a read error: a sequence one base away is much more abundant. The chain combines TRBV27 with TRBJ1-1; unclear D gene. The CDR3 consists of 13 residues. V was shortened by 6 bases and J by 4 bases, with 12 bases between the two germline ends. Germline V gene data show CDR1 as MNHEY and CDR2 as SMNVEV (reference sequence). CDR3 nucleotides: TGTGCCAGCAGCGCCGGGGATCCCACTGAAGCTTTCTTT. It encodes CASSAGDPTEAFF.

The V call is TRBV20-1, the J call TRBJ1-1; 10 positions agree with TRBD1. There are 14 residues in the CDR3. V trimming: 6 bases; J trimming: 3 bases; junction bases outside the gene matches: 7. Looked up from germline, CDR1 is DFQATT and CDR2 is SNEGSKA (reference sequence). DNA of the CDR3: TGCAGTGCGCGGGGGGGGACAGGGGACACTGAAGCTTTCTTT. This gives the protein CSARGGTGDTEAFF.

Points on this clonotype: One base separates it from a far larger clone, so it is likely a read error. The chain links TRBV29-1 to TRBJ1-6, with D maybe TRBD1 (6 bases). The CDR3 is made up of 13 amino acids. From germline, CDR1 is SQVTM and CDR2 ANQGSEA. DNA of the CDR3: TGCAGCGTCGAACGGACAGCGAACACTGAAGCTCTCTTT. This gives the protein CSVERTANTEALF.

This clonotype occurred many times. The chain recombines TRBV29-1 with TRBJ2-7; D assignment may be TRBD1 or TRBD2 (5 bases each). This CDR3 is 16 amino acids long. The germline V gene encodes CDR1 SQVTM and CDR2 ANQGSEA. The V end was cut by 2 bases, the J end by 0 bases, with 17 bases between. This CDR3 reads CSVELRRGLSSYEQYF. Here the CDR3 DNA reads TGCAGCGTTGAATTACGTCGGGGCTTGAGCTCCTACGAGCAGTACTTC.

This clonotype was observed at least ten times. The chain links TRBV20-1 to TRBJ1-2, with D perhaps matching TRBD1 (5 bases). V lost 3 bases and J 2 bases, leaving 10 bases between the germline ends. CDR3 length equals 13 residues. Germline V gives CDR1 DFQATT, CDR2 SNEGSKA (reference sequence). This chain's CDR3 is CSASQGRNYGYTF. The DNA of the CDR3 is TGCAGTGCTAGTCAGGGAAGGAACTATGGCTACACCTTC.

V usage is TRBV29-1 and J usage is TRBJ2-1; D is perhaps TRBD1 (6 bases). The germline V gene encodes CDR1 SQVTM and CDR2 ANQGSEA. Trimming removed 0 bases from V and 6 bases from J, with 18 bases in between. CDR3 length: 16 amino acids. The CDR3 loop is CSVEDRRRTETNEQFF. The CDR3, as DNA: TGCAGCGTTGAAGATCGCAGGCGGACAGAGACCAATGAGCAGTTCTTC.

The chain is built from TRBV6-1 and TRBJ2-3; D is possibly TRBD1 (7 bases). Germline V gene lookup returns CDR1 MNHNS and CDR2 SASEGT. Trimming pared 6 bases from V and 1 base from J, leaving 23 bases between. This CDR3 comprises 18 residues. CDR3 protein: CASRQGGGGRSGTDTQYF. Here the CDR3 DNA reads TGTGCCAGCAGGCAGGGGGGTGGAGGGAGGAGCGGCACAGATACGCAGTATTTT.

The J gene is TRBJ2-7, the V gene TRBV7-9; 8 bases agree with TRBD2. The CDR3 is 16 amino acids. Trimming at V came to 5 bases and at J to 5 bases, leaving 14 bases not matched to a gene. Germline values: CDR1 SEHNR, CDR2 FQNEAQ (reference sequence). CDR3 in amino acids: CASSTFSGTRSHEQYF. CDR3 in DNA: TGTGCCAGCAGCACTTTCTCCGGGACTAGGAGTCACGAGCAGTACTTC.

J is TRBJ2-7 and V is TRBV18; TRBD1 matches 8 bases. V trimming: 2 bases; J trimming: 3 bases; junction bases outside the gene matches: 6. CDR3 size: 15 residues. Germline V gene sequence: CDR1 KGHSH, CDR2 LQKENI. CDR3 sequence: CASSPDRGDGYEQYF. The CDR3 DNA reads TGTGCCAGCTCACCAGACAGGGGTGACGGCTACGAGCAGTACTTC.